This T cell receptor beta chain came from a study of cytomegalovirus exposure and HLA in healthy donors. With respect to this clone: Its specificity is unknown.

The PCR used 60 Vbeta and 13 Jbeta primers. The method was immunoSEQ multiplex PCR; TCRdb's version includes in-frame clones alone and lacks a portion of them. Of some 80,000 clones listed, approximately 80% are singletons. Study outcomes and limitations: V- and J-gene trimming in TCR beta was tied to a missense DCLRE1C variant by an analysis performed later.

The ends lost 0 bases at V and 5 bases at J; junction bases unmatched: 21. The CDR3 loop spans 20 amino acids. Germline CDR1 is LGHNT and CDR2 is FRNRAP. V is TRBV12-5 and J is TRBJ2-7, with TRBD2 identical over 8 bases. This TCR was sampled from a human donor in good health. Sequenced material: PBMCs. The CDR3 spells CASGLVGSRGVLGLGDEQYF. Here the CDR3 DNA reads TGTGCTAGTGGTTTGGTAGGGAGTAGAGGGGTATTGGGACTAGGGGACGAGCAGTACTTC.